Each of the 9 T cell receptor beta chains below was sequenced from the same sample in a study of CD8 T cells in ankylosing spondylitis. TCRdb called the 5' RACE reads again in MiXCR, with one record for every CDR3 protein. The sample has around 300,000 distinct CDR3 sequences, roughly 14% seen once. The sequenced material came from blood, either unsorted or a sorted T cell fraction (not recorded which). The receptors were gathered from a male donor with ankylosing spondylitis or in good health (not recorded which).

This clonotype was counted between two and nine times. The V and J genes are TRBV6-1 and TRBJ2-3; D remains unclear. Trimming cost V 1 base and J 5 bases, with 7 bases left between them. The CDR3 is 13 residues long. CDR1 is MNHNS and CDR2 is SASEGT in the germline V gene. This chain's CDR3 is CASSEVGIDTQYF. CDR3 sequence (DNA): TGTGCCAGCAGTGAAGTAGGGATAGATACGCAGTATTTT.

This clonotype was picked up a small number of times. The chain combines TRBV2 with TRBJ2-7; TRBD2 matches at 9 bases. CDR1 SNHLY and CDR2 FYNNEI come from the germline V gene. Trimming cost V 7 bases and J 2 bases; bases outside gene matches: 9. The CDR3 is 15 residues long. The CDR3 coding sequence is TGTGCCAGCACCGCCGGCACTAGCGGGCCCTACGAGCAGTACTTC. The encoded protein is CASTAGTSGPYEQYF.

The CDR3 DNA follows: TGCGCCAGCAGCTTGTTTTCGGGGGATCAGCCCCAGCATTTT. Its protein product is CASSLFSGDQPQHF. V usage is TRBV5-1 and J usage is TRBJ1-5; D may be TRBD1 (5 bases). Trimming shortened V by 1 base and J by 5 bases, and 10 bases separated the two germline ends. The CDR3 sequence is 14 residues long. The germline V gene has CDR1 SGHRS and CDR2 YFSETQ.

V usage is TRBV12-3 or TRBV12-4 and J usage is TRBJ1-5, with a tentative D call TRBD1 (5 bases). This CDR3 comprises 15 residues. V dropped 8 bases and J dropped 3 bases, with 17 bases sitting between them. The CDR3 protein is CASGNDRAPNQPQHF. The CDR3 DNA reads TGTGCCAGCGGAAACGACAGAGCCCCCAATCAGCCCCAGCATTTT.

This chain uses TRBV25-1 with TRBJ1-2; the D gene is possibly TRBD1 (5 bases). Trimming removed 6 bases from V and 6 bases from J, with 17 bases in between. Germline lookup yields CDR1 MGHDK and CDR2 SYGVNS. The CDR3 has 14 residues. CDR3: CASRGLDLLDGYTF. The CDR3, as DNA: TGTGCCAGCAGGGGACTGGACCTGCTTGATGGCTACACCTTC.

Ten or more counts support this clonotype. The chain uses TRBV30 and TRBJ2-7, with a possible D match to TRBD2 (5 bases). The CDR3 spans 11 residues. Germline CDR1 is GTSNPN and CDR2 is SVGIG (reference sequence). V was pared by 3 bases and J by 2 bases, with 5 bases between. In nucleotides, the CDR3 is TGTGCCTGGAGGAGGGCCTACGAGCAGTACTTC. The encoded protein is CAWRRAYEQYF.

This clonotype was detected ten times or more. The V and J genes are TRBV12-3 or TRBV12-4 and TRBJ2-7; 7 bases line up with TRBD2. The CDR3 extends over 14 amino acids. J was trimmed by 4 bases and V by 8 bases; bases with no gene match: 11. CDR3 region: CASCYGGGYYEQYF. CDR3 in DNA: TGTGCCAGCTGCTATGGGGGGGGTTATTACGAGCAGTACTTC.

In its sample, this clonotype was seen a few times. The chain joins TRBV29-1 to TRBJ1-1; 12 nucleotides align to TRBD1. Germline lookup yields CDR1 SQVTM and CDR2 ANQGSEA. The CDR3 contains 17 residues. The V gene end was trimmed by 4 bases and the J gene end by 5 bases; junction bases not matched to a gene: 14. The CDR3 sequence is CSVAQAGTGGAGTEAFF. In DNA, the CDR3 is TGCAGCGTTGCACAAGCCGGGACAGGGGGCGCCGGGACTGAAGCTTTCTTT. The whole variable domain, remainder taken from reference TRBV29-1 and TRBJ1-1, is SAVISQKPSRDICQRGTSLTIQCQVDSQVTMMFWYRQQPGQSLTLIATANQGSEATYESGFVIDKFPISRPNLTFSTLTVSNMSPEDSSIYLCSVAQAGTGGAGTEAFFGQGTRLTVV.

The chain couples TRBV5-1 to TRBJ2-7; 7 positions match TRBD1. J gave up 6 bases and V 4 bases, and 10 bases lay outside the gene matches. Germline-derived CDR1 and CDR2 are SGHRS and YFSETQ. The CDR3 consists of 14 residues. This CDR3 is CASSRPPTGTEQYF. CDR3 DNA sequence: TGCGCCAGCAGCCGCCCCCCGACAGGGACCGAGCAGTACTTC. Complete variable domain (other parts from reference TRBV5-1 and TRBJ2-7): KAGVTQTPRYLIKTRGQQVTLSCSPISGHRSVSWYQQTPGQGLQFLFEYFSETQRNKGNFPGRFSGRQFSNSRSEMNVSTLELGDSALYLCASSRPPTGTEQYFGPGTRLTVT.